The 30 T cell receptor beta chains given below trace back to one sample, sequenced in a study of blood T cell repertoires in COVID-19. Data came from immunoSEQ multiplex PCR; TCRdb stores just in-frame clones and leaves some out. Here the sample spans 200,000 to 300,000 clones, 70% to 90% being singletons. The specimen was peripheral blood. These receptors were collected from a man younger than 45 with active or convalescent COVID-19.

The chain has TRBV6-5 and TRBJ2-7; D is unresolved. Germline V CDR1 and CDR2: MNHEY, SVGAGI. Trimming pared 6 bases from V and 2 bases from J, leaving 8 bases between. The length of the CDR3 is 12 residues. CDR3 in DNA: TGTGCCAGCAGCTCTATGGCCTACGAGCAGTACTTC. It yields the protein CASSSMAYEQYF.

This chain joins TRBV6-4 and TRBJ1-2; 7 nucleotides match TRBD1. Per the germline V gene, CDR1 is MRHNA and CDR2 is SNTAGT. Trimming took 6 bases from V and 4 from J; bases not matched to a gene: 5. The CDR3 extends over 13 amino acids. The CDR3 coding sequence is TGTGCCAGCAGGGAGACAGGGACCTATGGCTACACCTTC. It codes for CASRETGTYGYTF.

The chain carries TRBV5-6 and TRBJ2-1; no clear D. CDR1 SGHDT and CDR2 YYEEEE come from the germline V gene. Trimming removed 0 bases from V and 1 base from J, with 8 bases in between. The CDR3 runs to 15 residues. The CDR3 DNA reads as TGTGCCAGCAGCTTGGGGCGGAAGTCCTACAATGAGCAGTTCTTC. Translated, it gives CASSLGRKSYNEQFF.

The V and J genes are TRBV11-2 and TRBJ1-4; D uncertain. Germline V gives CDR1 SGHAT, CDR2 FQNNGV. V gave up 1 base and J gave up 14 bases, with 11 bases separating them. The CDR3 extends over 12 amino acids. CDR3 nucleotides: TGTGCCAGCAGCTTAGTCGGGTGGAGCCTGTTTTTT. As protein: CASSLVGWSLFF.

A single count supports this clone. CDR3 sequence reads: CASSPEGGRWPQYF. CDR3 nucleotides: TGTGCCAGCTCACCAGAGGGAGGGCGCTGGCCCCAGTACTTC. The chain links TRBV18 to TRBJ2-5; TRBD2 matches 7 bases. Germline CDR1 is KGHSH and CDR2 is LQKENI. Trimming at V came to 2 bases and at J to 9 bases, leaving 9 bases not matched to a gene. This CDR3 is 14 amino acids long.

The chain employs TRBV20-1 and TRBJ2-5; 7 bases map to TRBD1. The CDR3 is 13 amino acids. Germline lookup yields CDR1 DFQATT and CDR2 SNEGSKA (reference sequence). V lost 6 bases to trimming and J lost 5 bases; unmatched junction nucleotides: 9. The CDR3 nucleotides are TGCAGTGCGAGTGACAGGGCGAAGGAGACCCAGTACTTC. Amino acid sequence: CSASDRAKETQYF.

V is TRBV7-8 and J is TRBJ2-5, with TRBD2 as a possible D gene (5 bases). The ends were cut back, 1 base at V and 2 bases at J, with 8 bases in the middle. This CDR3 has 14 amino acids. Germline V gene lookup returns CDR1 SGHVS and CDR2 FQNEAQ. The CDR3, as DNA: TGTGCCAGCAGCTTAGGCGGCGGGCAAGAGACCCAGTACTTC. Protein sequence: CASSLGGGQETQYF.

This clone showed up just a few times. This chain uses TRBV5-4 with TRBJ2-5; the match to TRBD2 covers 8 bases. V was pared by 2 bases and J by 5 bases, with 11 bases of the junction left unmatched. The germline V gene encodes CDR1 SGHNT and CDR2 YYREEE (reference sequence). The CDR3 totals 16 residues. CDR3 in DNA: TGTGCCAGCAGCTTTTCCCCCGGGGGGGCGCAGGAGACCCAGTACTTC. Translating gives CASSFSPGGAQETQYF.

The chain combines TRBV2 with TRBJ1-2; D may be TRBD1 (5 bases). The germline CDR1 and CDR2 sequences are SNHLY and FYNNEI. There are 14 residues in the CDR3. Trimming shortened V by 8 bases and J by 4 bases, and 17 bases separated the two germline ends. CDR3 loop: CASRLSAGSYGYTF. CDR3 DNA: TGTGCCAGCCGGTTATCGGCAGGGTCCTATGGCTACACCTTC.

The chain recombines TRBV7-8 with TRBJ1-1; 9 bases are a match to TRBD1. V lost 4 bases and J lost 5; bases outside the gene matches: 5. Germline V gene data show CDR1 as SGHVS and CDR2 as FQNEAQ. The CDR3 covers 14 residues. CDR3: CASSYGQGRTEAFF. CDR3 DNA: TGTGCCAGCAGCTACGGACAGGGGCGGACTGAAGCTTTCTTT.

This CDR3 reads CASSQGQGAQPQHF. Written as DNA, the CDR3 is TGTGCCAGCAGCCAGGGACAGGGGGCTCAGCCCCAGCATTTT. The gene calls are TRBV3-1 (or the pseudogene TRBV3-2) and TRBJ1-5, with TRBD1 matching 12 bases. The germline gives CDR1 LGHDT, CDR2 YNNKEL (reference sequence). The CDR3 contains 14 residues. V was clipped by 3 bases and J by 6 bases; unmatched bases: 0.

V is TRBV12-3 or TRBV12-4 and J is TRBJ1-1; D is ambiguous. V lost 2 bases and J 1 base, leaving 5 bases between the germline ends. The length of the CDR3 is 13 residues. The CDR3 DNA reads TGTGCCAGCAGTTTAACACAGAACACTGAAGCTTTCTTT. This translates into CASSLTQNTEAFF.

V and J are TRBV4-1 and TRBJ1-2, with TRBD1 matching 8 bases. J lost 3 bases, V lost 2 bases, and 2 bases had no gene match. The germline V gene encodes CDR1 MGHRA and CDR2 YSYEKL. This CDR3 contains 14 residues. DNA for the CDR3: TGCGCCAGCAGCCAAATACAGGGGGACTATGGCTACACCTTC. Amino acid sequence: CASSQIQGDYGYTF.

Judged by abundance, this clone is medium-sized. The J gene is TRBJ2-7, the V gene TRBV3-1 (or the pseudogene TRBV3-2); D call uncertain. Trimming cost V 1 base and J 4 bases, with 5 bases left between them. The V gene's germline CDR1 is LGHDT and CDR2 YNNKEL (reference sequence). The CDR3 spans 12 residues. This CDR3 is CASSQVDYEQYF. CDR3 nucleotide sequence: TGTGCCAGCAGCCAAGTAGATTACGAGCAGTACTTC.

A remark on this clone: At one end, the junction sequence differs from germline, possibly due to a read error. The rearrangement uses TRBV5-4 and TRBJ1-2; D possibly corresponds to TRBD1 (5 bases). This CDR3 contains 12 residues. In germline, CDR1 is SGHNT, CDR2 YYREEE (reference sequence). As DNA, the CDR3 is TGTGCCAGCAGCCTGCGGGATGGGGCCTCAGCTTTC. This gives the protein CASSLRDGASAF.

The chain couples TRBV5-1 to TRBJ2-7, with D possibly TRBD1 on 8 matching bases. With 3 bases removed from V and 4 bases from J, the gap between germline ends came to 20 bases. Germline V CDR1 and CDR2: SGHRS, YFSETQ. The CDR3 is 16 residues long. Here the CDR3 reads CASSSNQGAAGYEQYF. The CDR3 DNA reads as TGCGCCAGCAGCTCAAACCAGGGGGCAGCGGGATACGAGCAGTACTTC.

V gene TRBV27 combines with J gene TRBJ1-4; 7 nucleotides match TRBD1. Germline-derived CDR1 and CDR2 are MNHEY and SMNVEV (reference sequence). The CDR3 runs to 16 residues. V trimming: 6 bases; J trimming: 5 bases; junction bases outside the gene matches: 12. The CDR3 loop is CASRLNRQGPNEKLFF. The CDR3 bases are TGTGCCAGCAGGCTTAACCGACAGGGCCCGAATGAAAAACTGTTTTTT. The variable domain in full, with the rest retrieved from reference TRBV27 and TRBJ1-4, is EAQVTQNPRYLITVTGKKLTVTCSQNMNHEYMSWYRQDPGLGLRQIYYSMNVEVTDKGDVPEGYKVSRKEKRNFPLILESPSPNQTSLYFCASRLNRQGPNEKLFFGSGTQLSVL.

V gene TRBV7-2 combines with J gene TRBJ2-1, with a possible D match to TRBD1 (5 bases). Germline CDR1 is SGHTA and CDR2 is FQGNSA. V was cut by 5 bases and J by 7 bases, with 24 bases left in between. The CDR3 sequence is 17 residues long. The CDR3 region has the DNA TGTGCCAGCAGCAAGACGTCCAGGGTGGACGTACGGAATGAGCAGTTCTTC. It codes for CASSKTSRVDVRNEQFF.

This rearrangement joins TRBV2 to TRBJ1-3; D gene ambiguous. CDR1 and CDR2 (germline): SNHLY, FYNNEI. The V gene lost 0 bases and the J gene lost 1 base, with 19 bases spanning the gap. The CDR3 loop spans 19 amino acids. In nucleotides, the CDR3 is TGTGCCAGCAGTGAAGCGCTTTTAGAGAGTCCTCAATCTGGAAACACCATATATTTT. This sequence encodes CASSEALLESPQSGNTIYF.

The chain couples TRBV2 to TRBJ1-6, with D unclear. This CDR3 contains 15 residues. Trimming stripped 4 bases from V and 5 bases from J, with 12 bases between. Germline CDR1 and CDR2: SNHLY and FYNNEI. The chain's CDR3 is CASSAEQINNSPLHF. CDR3 in DNA: TGTGCCAGCAGTGCCGAACAGATAAATAATTCACCCCTCCACTTT.

This chain connects TRBV18 to TRBJ1-1, with D perhaps TRBD1 (5 bases). The length of the CDR3 is 14 residues. Trimming took off 6 bases at V and 1 base at J, with 12 bases between the two ends. From germline, CDR1 is KGHSH and CDR2 LQKENI. Here the CDR3 reads CASSLWGGNTEAFF. In DNA form, the CDR3 reads TGTGCCAGCTCCTTGTGGGGGGGGAACACTGAAGCTTTCTTT.

This clone appeared a few times. The chain combines TRBV10-1 with TRBJ1-1; weak D call: TRBD1 (6 bases). Germline V gene data show CDR1 as WNHNN and CDR2 as SYGVQD (reference sequence). The length of the CDR3 is 14 residues. Trimming removed 5 bases at V and 11 bases at J, with 21 bases between. The CDR3, as DNA: TGCGCCAGCAGTCTAACCCGGGACATAGCACAGGCTTTCTTT. Amino acids: CASSLTRDIAQAFF.

The gene calls are TRBV5-4 and TRBJ2-7; 7 bases line up with TRBD2. Germline values: CDR1 SGHNT, CDR2 YYREEE (reference sequence). With 4 bases clipped from V and 5 bases from J, the junction kept 9 bases outside the gene matches. CDR3 length equals 14 residues. CDR3 sequence: CASSKNLAANEQYF. In nucleotides, the CDR3 is TGTGCCAGCAGCAAAAACCTAGCGGCGAACGAGCAGTACTTC.

This clone was recorded many times. The J gene is TRBJ2-7, the V gene TRBV19, with D perhaps TRBD1 (6 bases). V was cut by 1 base and J by 3 bases, with 13 bases left in between. The CDR3 loop spans 15 amino acids. The V gene's germline CDR1 is LNHDA and CDR2 SQIVND (reference sequence). For the CDR3, the DNA is TGTGCCAGTAGTATAGCCATGGAACAGGGCTACGAGCAGTACTTC. Translating gives CASSIAMEQGYEQYF. The variable domain in full, with the rest retrieved from reference TRBV19 and TRBJ2-7, is DGGITQSPKYLFRKEGQNVTLSCEQNLNHDAMYWYRQDPGQGLRLIYYSQIVNDFQKGDIAEGYSVSREKKESFPLTVTSAQKNPTAFYLCASSIAMEQGYEQYFGPGTRLTVT.

The chain joins TRBV4-3 to TRBJ2-4; 11 bases are shared with TRBD2. The CDR3 has 15 residues. The trim removed 2 bases at V and 8 bases at J, leaving 5 bases unmatched. CDR1 is LGHNA, CDR2 YSLEER, per germline. The chain's CDR3 is CASSQLAGGPDIQYF. For the CDR3, the DNA is TGCGCCAGCAGCCAATTAGCGGGGGGGCCGGACATTCAGTACTTC.

V and J are TRBV11-2 and TRBJ2-1; 12 positions match TRBD1. Germline CDR1 and CDR2: SGHAT and FQNNGV. This CDR3 is 17 amino acids long. V trimming: 0 bases; J trimming: 8 bases; junction bases outside the gene matches: 8. Here the CDR3 reads CASSLESPGQGADEQFF. The CDR3 nucleotides are TGTGCCAGCAGCTTAGAGTCACCGGGACAGGGGGCGGATGAGCAGTTCTTC.

The rearrangement links TRBV2 to TRBJ1-1; TRBD1 matches at 7 bases. The CDR3 covers 13 residues. Per germline, CDR1 SNHLY and CDR2 FYNNEI. With 6 bases clipped from V and 4 bases from J, the junction kept 5 bases outside the gene matches. CDR3 sequence: CASRQDRLTEAFF. The CDR3 DNA reads TGTGCCAGCAGACAGGACAGGCTCACTGAAGCTTTCTTT.

The chain couples TRBV10-3 to TRBJ2-3, with D possibly matching TRBD2 (5 bases). The CDR3 loop spans 14 amino acids. From germline, CDR1 is ENHRY and CDR2 SYGVKD. Trimming stripped 3 bases from V and 6 bases from J, with 13 bases between. The CDR3 DNA is TGTGCCATCAGTGATCCTGGACTCGACGATACGCAGTATTTT. Protein: CAISDPGLDDTQYF.

CDR3 protein: CAWSREGDQPQHF. The CDR3 DNA reads TGTGCCTGGAGTAGAGAGGGAGATCAGCCCCAGCATTTT. This sequence joins TRBV30 and TRBJ1-5; no clear D. Germline V gene data show CDR1 as GTSNPN and CDR2 as SVGIG (reference sequence). The CDR3 has 13 amino acids. Trimming removed 2 bases from V and 5 bases from J, with 10 bases in between.

The chain employs TRBV18 and TRBJ1-3, with a possible D match to TRBD1 (6 bases). The germline V gene has CDR1 KGHSH and CDR2 LQKENI. The CDR3 runs to 15 residues. V was trimmed by 4 bases and J by 3 bases, leaving 13 bases between them. CDR3: CASSRNTGSGNTIYF. CDR3 in DNA: TGTGCCAGCTCACGCAATACAGGGAGTGGAAACACCATATATTTT.